This T cell receptor beta chain comes out of a study of Ad26.COV2.S vaccination and SARS-CoV-2 variants. Treatment meaning: 15 to 20 received Ad26.COV2.S at low or high dose, single or two shots; 5 received placebo; per-sample allocation not given. The samples date from day 63 after the first vaccine or placebo injection. Donation came from an adult in Boston who was aged 18-55 years. CDR3 length: 16 amino acids. Germline V gene lookup returns CDR1 SGHAT and CDR2 FQNNGV. The junction had 9 bases not matched to a gene; V was cut back by 4 bases and J by 4 bases. Sequencing used immunoSEQ multiplex PCR; TCRdb keeps in-frame clones, though not all of them. The repertoire includes under 550,000 clones, about 93% of them detected once, and more than 10% sits in the top ten.

The clonotype originates from a person between 18 and 60 years old who received the Ad26.COV2.S COVID-19 vaccine or a placebo. Source: peripheral blood, taken in a trial of Ad26.COV2.S vaccine versus placebo. The chain has TRBV11-2 and TRBJ2-3, with 9 bases aligning to TRBD1. In nucleotides, the CDR3 is TGTGCCAGCAGCTCTTTCCCGGGACAGGGCTCAGATACGCAGTATTTT. Translated: CASSSFPGQGSDTQYF.